This T cell receptor (beta chain) is from a study of post-analysis software for immune sequencing data. Study-wide background: Disease trajectories encompassed relapsing-remitting, secondary progressive and progressive-relapsing multiple sclerosis. Study outcomes and limitations: The study found significantly lower normalized Chao1 diversity in multiple sclerosis patients than in controls. Controls had lower frequencies than patients of five TRBV segments, which included TRBV5-6, TRBV5-1 and TRBV20-1.

In the case of this clonotype: Its specificity is unknown.

Unique molecular identifiers were carried by the TCR beta cDNA libraries. TCRdb re-called the PCR reads through MiXCR, storing one row per CDR3 protein. The data hold roughly 180,000 distinct CDR3 sequences, with approximately 30% observed a single time. CDR1 DFQATT and CDR2 SNEGSKA come from the germline V gene (reference sequence). The CDR3 is made up of 15 amino acids. V was pared by 1 base and J by 9 bases, with 11 bases of the junction left unmatched. The chain combines TRBV20-1 with TRBJ2-3; 9 bases fit TRBD2. This clonotype was sampled from a girl between 10 and 17 years old with multiple sclerosis. Material: blood. The CDR3 region has the DNA TGCAGTGCTAGAGGCTGTAGCGGGAGAACGGGGACGCAGTATTTT. It yields the protein CSARGCSGRTGTQYF.